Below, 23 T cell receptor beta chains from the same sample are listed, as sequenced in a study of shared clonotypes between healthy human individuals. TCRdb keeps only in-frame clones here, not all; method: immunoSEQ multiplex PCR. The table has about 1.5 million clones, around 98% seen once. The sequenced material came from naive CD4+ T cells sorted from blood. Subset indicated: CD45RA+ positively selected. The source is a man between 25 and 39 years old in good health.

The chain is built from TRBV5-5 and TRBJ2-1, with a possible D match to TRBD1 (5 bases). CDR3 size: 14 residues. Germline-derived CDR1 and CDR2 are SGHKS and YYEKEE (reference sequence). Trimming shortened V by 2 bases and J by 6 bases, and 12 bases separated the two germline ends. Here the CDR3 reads CASSLNGRVNEQFF. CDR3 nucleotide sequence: TGTGCCAGCAGCTTAAACGGCAGGGTCAATGAGCAGTTCTTC.

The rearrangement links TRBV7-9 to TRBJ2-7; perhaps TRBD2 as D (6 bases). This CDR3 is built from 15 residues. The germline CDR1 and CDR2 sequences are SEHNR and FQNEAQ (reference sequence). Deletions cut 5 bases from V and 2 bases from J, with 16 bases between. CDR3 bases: TGTGCCAGCAGCCCCCGGGGGTCCAGAGCCTACGAGCAGTACTTC. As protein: CASSPRGSRAYEQYF.

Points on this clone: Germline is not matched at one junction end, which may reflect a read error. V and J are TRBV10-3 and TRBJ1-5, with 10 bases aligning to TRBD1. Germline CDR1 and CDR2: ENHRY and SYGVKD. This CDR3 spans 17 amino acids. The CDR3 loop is CAISESGTGVADQPQHF. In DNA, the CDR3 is TGTGCCATCAGCGAGTCGGGGACAGGGGTTGCGGATCAGCCCCAGCATTTT.

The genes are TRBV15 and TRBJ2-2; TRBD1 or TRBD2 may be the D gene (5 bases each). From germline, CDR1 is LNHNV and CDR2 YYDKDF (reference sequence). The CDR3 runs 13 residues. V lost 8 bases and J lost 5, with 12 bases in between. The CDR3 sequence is CATLGRRTGELFF. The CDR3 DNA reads TGTGCCACCTTGGGACGCCGGACCGGGGAGCTGTTTTTT.

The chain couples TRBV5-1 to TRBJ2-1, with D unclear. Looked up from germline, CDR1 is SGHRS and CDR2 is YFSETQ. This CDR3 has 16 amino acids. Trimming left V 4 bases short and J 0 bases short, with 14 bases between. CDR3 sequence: CASSPGSMSSYNEQFF. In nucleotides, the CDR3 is TGCGCCAGCAGCCCCGGTTCTATGAGCTCCTACAATGAGCAGTTCTTC.

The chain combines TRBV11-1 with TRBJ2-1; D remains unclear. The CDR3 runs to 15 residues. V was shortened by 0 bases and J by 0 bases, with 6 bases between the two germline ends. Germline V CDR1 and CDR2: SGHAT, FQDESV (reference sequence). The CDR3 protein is CASSLATDSYNEQFF. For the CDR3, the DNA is TGTGCCAGCAGCTTAGCTACCGACTCCTACAATGAGCAGTTCTTC.

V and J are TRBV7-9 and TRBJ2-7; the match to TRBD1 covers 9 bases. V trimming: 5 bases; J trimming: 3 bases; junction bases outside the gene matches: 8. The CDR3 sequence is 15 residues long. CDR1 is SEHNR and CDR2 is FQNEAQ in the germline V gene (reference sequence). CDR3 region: CASSPRQGDLYEQYF. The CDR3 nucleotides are TGTGCCAGCAGCCCTCGACAGGGGGATCTCTACGAGCAGTACTTC.

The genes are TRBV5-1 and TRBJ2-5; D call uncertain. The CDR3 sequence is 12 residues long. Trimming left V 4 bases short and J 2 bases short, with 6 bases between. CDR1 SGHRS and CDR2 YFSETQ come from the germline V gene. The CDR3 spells CASSVTQETQYF. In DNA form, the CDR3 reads TGCGCCAGCAGCGTAACTCAAGAGACCCAGTACTTC.

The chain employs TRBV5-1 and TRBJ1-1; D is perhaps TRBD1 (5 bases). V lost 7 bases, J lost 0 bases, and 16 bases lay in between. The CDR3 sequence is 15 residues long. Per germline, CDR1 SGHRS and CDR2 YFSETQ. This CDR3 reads CASQLTTGMNTEAFF. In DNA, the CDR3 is TGCGCCAGCCAACTGACCACAGGTATGAACACTGAAGCTTTCTTT.

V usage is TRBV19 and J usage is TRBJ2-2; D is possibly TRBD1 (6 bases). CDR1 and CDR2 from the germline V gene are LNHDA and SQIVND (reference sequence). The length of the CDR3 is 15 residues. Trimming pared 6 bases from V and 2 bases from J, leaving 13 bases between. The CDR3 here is CASSWAGANTGELFF. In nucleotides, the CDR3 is TGTGCCAGTAGCTGGGCAGGGGCTAACACCGGGGAGCTGTTTTTT.

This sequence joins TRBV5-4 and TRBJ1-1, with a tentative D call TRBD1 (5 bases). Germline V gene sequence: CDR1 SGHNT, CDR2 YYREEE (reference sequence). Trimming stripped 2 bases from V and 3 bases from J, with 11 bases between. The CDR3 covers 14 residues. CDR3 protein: CASSFRARDTEAFF. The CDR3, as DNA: TGTGCCAGCAGCTTCAGGGCTAGAGACACTGAAGCTTTCTTT. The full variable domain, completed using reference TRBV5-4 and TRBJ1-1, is ETGVTQSPTHLIKTRGQQVTLRCSSQSGHNTVSWYQQALGQGPQFIFQYYREEENGRGNFPPRFSGLQFPNYSSELNVNALELDDSALYLCASSFRARDTEAFFGQGTRLTVV.

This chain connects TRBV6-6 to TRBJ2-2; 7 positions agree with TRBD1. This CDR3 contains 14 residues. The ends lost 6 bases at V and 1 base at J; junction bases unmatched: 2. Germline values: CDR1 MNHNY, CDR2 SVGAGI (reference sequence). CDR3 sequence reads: CASRRTGNTGELFF. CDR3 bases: TGTGCCAGCAGAAGGACAGGGAACACCGGGGAGCTGTTTTTT.

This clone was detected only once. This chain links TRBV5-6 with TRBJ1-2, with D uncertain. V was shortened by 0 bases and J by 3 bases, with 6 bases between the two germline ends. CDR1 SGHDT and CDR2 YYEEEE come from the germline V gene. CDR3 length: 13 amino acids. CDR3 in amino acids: CASSLARDYGYTF. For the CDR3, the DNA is TGTGCCAGCAGCTTGGCGCGTGACTATGGCTACACCTTC.

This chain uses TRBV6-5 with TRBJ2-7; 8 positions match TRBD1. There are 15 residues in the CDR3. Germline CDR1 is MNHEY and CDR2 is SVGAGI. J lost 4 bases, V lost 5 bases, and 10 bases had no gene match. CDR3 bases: TGTGCCAGCAGTCGCCGGACAGGGTTGAGTTACGAGCAGTACTTC. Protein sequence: CASSRRTGLSYEQYF.

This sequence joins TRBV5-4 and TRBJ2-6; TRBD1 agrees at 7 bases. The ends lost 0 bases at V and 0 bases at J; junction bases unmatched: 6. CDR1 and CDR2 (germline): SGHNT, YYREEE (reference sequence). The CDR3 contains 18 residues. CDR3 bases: TGTGCCAGCAGCTTGGGGCTAAGGACAGGCTCTGGGGCCAACGTCCTGACTTTC. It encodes CASSLGLRTGSGANVLTF.

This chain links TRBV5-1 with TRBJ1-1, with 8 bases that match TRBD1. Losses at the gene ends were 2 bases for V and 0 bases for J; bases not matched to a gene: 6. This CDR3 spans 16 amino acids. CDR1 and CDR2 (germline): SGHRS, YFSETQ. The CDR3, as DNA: TGCGCCAGCAGCTTTGGACAGGGAGGGGTGAACACTGAAGCTTTCTTT. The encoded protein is CASSFGQGGVNTEAFF.

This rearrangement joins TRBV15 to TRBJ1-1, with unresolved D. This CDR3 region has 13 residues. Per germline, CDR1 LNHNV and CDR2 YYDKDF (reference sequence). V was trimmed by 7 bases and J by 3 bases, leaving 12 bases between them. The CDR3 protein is CATTSGRDTEAFF. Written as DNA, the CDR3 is TGTGCCACCACTTCTGGGAGGGACACTGAAGCTTTCTTT.

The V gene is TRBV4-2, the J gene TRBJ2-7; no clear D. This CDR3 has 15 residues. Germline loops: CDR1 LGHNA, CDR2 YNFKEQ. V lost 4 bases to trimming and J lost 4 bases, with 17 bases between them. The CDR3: CASSLPKGQSYEQYF. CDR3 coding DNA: TGTGCCAGCAGCCTCCCGAAGGGCCAATCGTACGAGCAGTACTTC.

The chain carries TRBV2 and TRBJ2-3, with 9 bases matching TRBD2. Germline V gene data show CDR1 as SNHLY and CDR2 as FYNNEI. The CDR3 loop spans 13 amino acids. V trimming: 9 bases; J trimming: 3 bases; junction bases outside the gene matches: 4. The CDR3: CASLTSGTDTQYF. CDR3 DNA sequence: TGTGCCAGTTTGACTAGCGGTACAGATACGCAGTATTTT.

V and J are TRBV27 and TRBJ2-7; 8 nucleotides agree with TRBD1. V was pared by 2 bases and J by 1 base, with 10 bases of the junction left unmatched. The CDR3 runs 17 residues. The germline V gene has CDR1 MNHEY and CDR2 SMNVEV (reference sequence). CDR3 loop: CASSLIGQGHRSYEQYF. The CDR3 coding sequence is TGTGCCAGCAGTTTAATAGGACAGGGACATCGTTCCTACGAGCAGTACTTC.

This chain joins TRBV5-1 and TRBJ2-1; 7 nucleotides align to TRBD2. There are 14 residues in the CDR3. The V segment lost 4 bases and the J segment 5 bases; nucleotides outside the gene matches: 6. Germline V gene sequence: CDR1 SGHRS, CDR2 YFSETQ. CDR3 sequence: CASSPPGGDNEQFF. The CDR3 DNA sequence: TGCGCCAGCAGCCCTCCGGGGGGAGACAATGAGCAGTTCTTC.

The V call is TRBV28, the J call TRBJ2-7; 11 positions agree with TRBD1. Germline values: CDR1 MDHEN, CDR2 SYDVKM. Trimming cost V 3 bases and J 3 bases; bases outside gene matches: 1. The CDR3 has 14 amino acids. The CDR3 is CASSLGQGVYEQYF. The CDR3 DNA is TGTGCCAGCAGTTTGGGACAGGGGGTCTACGAGCAGTACTTC.

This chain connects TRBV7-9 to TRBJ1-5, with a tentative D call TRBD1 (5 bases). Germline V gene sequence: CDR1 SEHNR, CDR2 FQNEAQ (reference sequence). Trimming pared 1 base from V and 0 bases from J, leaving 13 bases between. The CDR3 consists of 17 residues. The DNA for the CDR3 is TGTGCCAGCAGCTTAGGGGGGGACCTTTATAGCAATCAGCCCCAGCATTTT. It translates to CASSLGGDLYSNQPQHF.